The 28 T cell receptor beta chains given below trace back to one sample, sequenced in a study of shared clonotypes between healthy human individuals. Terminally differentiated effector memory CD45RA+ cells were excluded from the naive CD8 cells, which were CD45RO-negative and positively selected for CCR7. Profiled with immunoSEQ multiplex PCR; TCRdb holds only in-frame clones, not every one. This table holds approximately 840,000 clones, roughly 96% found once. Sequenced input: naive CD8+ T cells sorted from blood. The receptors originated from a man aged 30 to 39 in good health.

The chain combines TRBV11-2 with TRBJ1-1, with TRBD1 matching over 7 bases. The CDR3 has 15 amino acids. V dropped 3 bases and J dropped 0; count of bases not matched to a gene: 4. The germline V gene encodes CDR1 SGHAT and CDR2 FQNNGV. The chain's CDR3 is CASSLGQFMNTEAFF. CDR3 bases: TGTGCCAGCAGCTTGGGACAGTTCATGAACACTGAAGCTTTCTTT.

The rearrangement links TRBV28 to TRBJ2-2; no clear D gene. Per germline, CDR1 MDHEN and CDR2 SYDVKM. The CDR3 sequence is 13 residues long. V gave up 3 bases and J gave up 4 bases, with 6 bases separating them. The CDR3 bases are TGTGCCAGCAGTTTCTCGGTCACCGGGGAGCTGTTTTTT. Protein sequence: CASSFSVTGELFF.

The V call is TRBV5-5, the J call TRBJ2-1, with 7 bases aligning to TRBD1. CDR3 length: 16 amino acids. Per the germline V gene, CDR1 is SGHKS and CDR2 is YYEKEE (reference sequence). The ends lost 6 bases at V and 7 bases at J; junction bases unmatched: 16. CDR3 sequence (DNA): TGTGCCAGCAACCTCGACAGGGCCCGGGGCTATAATGAGCAGTTCTTC. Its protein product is CASNLDRARGYNEQFF. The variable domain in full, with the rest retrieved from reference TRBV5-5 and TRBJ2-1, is DAGVTQSPTHLIKTRGQQVTLRCSPISGHKSVSWYQQVLGQGPQFIFQYYEKEERGRGNFPDRFSARQFPNYSSELNVNALLLGDSALYLCASNLDRARGYNEQFFGPGTRLTVL.

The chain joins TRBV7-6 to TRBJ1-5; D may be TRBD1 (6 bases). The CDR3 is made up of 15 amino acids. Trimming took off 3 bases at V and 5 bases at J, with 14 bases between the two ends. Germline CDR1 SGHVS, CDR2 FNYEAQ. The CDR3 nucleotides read TGTGCCAGCAGCTTGAACCCAGGGGCATATCAGCCCCAGCATTTT. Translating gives CASSLNPGAYQPQHF.

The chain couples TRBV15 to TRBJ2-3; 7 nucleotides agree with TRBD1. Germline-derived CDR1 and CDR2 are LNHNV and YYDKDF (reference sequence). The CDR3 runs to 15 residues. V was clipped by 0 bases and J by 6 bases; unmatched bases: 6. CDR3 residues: CATSRERGLGDTQYF. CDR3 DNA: TGTGCCACCAGCAGAGAGAGGGGGCTCGGGGATACGCAGTATTTT.

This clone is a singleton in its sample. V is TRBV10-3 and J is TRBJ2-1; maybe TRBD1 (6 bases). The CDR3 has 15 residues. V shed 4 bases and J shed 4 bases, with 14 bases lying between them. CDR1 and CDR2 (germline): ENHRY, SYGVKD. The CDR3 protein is CAISGGPEEYNEQFF. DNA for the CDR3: TGTGCCATCAGTGGGGGGCCAGAAGAATACAATGAGCAGTTCTTC.

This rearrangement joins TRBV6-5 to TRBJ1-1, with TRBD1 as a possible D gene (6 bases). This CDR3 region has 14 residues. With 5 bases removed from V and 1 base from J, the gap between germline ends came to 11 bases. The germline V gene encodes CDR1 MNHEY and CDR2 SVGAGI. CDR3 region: CASSPGTQNTEAFF. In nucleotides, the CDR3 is TGTGCCAGCAGTCCTGGGACACAGAACACTGAAGCTTTCTTT.

CDR3 loop: CAISDGQGAEQYF. CDR3 in DNA: TGTGCCATCAGTGACGGACAGGGGGCTGAGCAGTACTTC. The V and J genes are TRBV10-3 and TRBJ2-7; 11 nucleotides line up with TRBD1. This CDR3 has 13 residues. Germline V gives CDR1 ENHRY, CDR2 SYGVKD. The V and J ends lost 3 bases and 7 bases, in that order; junction bases with no gene match: 2.

CDR3 in amino acids: CASKKPNTDTQYF. DNA for the CDR3: TGTGCCAGTAAAAAGCCAAACACAGATACGCAGTATTTT. J is TRBJ2-3 and V is TRBV19, with unresolved D. The germline CDR1 and CDR2 sequences are LNHDA and SQIVND (reference sequence). V dropped 7 bases and J dropped 2 bases, with 10 bases sitting between them. There are 13 residues in the CDR3.

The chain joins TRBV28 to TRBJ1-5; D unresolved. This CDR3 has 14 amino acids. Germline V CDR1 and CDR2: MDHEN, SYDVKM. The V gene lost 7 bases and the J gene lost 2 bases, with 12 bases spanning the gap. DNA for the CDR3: TGTGCCAGCAACTATGAAGAGGGCAATCAGCCCCAGCATTTT. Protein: CASNYEEGNQPQHF.

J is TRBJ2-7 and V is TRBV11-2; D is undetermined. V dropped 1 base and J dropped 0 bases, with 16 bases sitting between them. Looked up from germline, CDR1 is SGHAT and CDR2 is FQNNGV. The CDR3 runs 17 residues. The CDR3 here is CASSLGRVGESSYEQYF. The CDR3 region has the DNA TGTGCCAGCAGCTTAGGTCGGGTAGGTGAGAGCTCCTACGAGCAGTACTTC.

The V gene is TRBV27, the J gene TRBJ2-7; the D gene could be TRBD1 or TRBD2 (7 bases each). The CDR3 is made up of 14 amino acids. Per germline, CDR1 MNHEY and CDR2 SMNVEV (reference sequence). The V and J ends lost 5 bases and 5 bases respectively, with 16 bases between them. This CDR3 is CASSQGGTNHEQYF. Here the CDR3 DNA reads TGTGCCAGCAGTCAGGGGGGGACAAACCACGAGCAGTACTTC.

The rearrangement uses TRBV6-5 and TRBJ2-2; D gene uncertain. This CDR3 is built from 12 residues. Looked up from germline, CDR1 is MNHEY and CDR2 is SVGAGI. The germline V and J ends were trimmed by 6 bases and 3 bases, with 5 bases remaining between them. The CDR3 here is CASSRHTGELFF. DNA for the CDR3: TGTGCCAGCAGCCGACACACCGGGGAGCTGTTTTTT.

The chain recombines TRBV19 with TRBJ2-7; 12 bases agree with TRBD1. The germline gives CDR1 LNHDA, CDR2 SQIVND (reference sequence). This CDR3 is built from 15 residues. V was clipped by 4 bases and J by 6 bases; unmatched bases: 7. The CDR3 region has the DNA TGTGCCAGTAGTACCCTGGGACAGGGGGCCCTCGAGCAGTACTTC. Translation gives CASSTLGQGALEQYF.

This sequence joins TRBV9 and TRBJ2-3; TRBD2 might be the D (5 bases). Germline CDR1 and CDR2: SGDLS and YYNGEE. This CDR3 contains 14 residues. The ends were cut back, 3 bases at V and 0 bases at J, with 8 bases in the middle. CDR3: CASSEGGSTDTQYF. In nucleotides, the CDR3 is TGTGCCAGCAGCGAAGGCGGGAGCACAGATACGCAGTATTTT.

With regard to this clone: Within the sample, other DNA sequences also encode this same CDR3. The chain's CDR3 is CASSLSESYEQYF. The CDR3 DNA sequence: TGTGCCAGCAGCTTATCCGAGAGCTACGAGCAGTACTTC. The chain has TRBV7-9 and TRBJ2-7, with D uncertain. V lost 2 bases to trimming and J lost 3 bases, with 8 bases between them. The CDR3 is 13 amino acids. Germline CDR1 SEHNR, CDR2 FQNEAQ (reference sequence).

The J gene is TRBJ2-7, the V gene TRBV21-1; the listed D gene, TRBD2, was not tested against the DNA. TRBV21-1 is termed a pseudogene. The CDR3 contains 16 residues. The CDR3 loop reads CASSKEVGGTAYEQYF. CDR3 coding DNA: TGTGCCAGCAGCAAAGAAGTTGGCGGCACCGCCTACGAGCAGTACTTC.

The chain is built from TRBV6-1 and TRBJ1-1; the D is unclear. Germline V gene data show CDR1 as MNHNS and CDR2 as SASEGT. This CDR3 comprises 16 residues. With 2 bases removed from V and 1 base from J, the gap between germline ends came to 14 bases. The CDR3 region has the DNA TGTGCCAGCAGTGAAAAGGTTGAGGTTCGGAACACTGAAGCTTTCTTT. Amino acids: CASSEKVEVRNTEAFF.

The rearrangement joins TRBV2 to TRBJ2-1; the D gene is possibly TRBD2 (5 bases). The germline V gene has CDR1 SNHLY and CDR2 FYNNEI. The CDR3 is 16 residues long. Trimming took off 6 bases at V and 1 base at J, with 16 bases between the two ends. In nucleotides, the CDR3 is TGTGCCAGCAGAGACAATGGGGAGAGGTCCTACAATGAGCAGTTCTTC. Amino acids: CASRDNGERSYNEQFF. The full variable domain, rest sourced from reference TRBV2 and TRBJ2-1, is EPEVTQTPSHQVTQMGQEVILRCVPISNHLYFYWYRQILGQKVEFLVSFYNNEISEKSEIFDDQFSVERPDGSNFTLKIRSTKLEDSAMYFCASRDNGERSYNEQFFGPGTRLTVL.

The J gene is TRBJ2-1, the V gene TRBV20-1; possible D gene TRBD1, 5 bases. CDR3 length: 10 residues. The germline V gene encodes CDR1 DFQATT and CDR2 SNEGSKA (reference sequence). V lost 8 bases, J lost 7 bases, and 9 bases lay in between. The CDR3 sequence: CSFRQNEQFF. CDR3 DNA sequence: TGCAGTTTTAGACAGAATGAGCAGTTCTTC.

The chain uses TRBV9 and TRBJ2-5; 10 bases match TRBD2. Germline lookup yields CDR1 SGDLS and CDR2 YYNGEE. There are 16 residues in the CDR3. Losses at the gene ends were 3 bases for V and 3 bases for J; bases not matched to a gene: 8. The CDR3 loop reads CASSAAPGTSEETQYF. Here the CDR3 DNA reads TGTGCCAGCAGCGCGGCTCCCGGGACTAGCGAAGAGACCCAGTACTTC.

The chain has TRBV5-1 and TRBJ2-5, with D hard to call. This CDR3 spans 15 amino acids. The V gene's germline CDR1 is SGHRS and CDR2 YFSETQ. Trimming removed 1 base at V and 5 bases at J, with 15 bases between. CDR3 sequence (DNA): TGCGCCAGCAGCTTGTGGGCTGTTAGTATGGAGACCCAGTACTTC. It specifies CASSLWAVSMETQYF.

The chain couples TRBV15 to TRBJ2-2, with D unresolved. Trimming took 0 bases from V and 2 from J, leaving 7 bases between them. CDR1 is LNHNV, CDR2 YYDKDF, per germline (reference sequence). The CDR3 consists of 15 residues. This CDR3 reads CATSREGYNTGELFF. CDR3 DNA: TGTGCCACCAGCAGAGAGGGCTACAACACCGGGGAGCTGTTTTTT. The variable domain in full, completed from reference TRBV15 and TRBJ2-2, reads DAMVIQNPRYQVTQFGKPVTLSCSQTLNHNVMYWYQQKSSQAPKLLFHYYDKDFNNEADTPDNFQSRRPNTSFCFLDIRSPGLGDTAMYLCATSREGYNTGELFFGEGSRLTVL.

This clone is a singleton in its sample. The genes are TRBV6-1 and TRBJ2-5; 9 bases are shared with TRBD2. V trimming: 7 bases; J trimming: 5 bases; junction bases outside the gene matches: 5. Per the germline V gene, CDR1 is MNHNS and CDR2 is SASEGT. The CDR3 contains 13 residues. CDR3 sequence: CASIGTSLETQYF. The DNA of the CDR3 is TGTGCCAGCATTGGGACTAGCCTCGAGACCCAGTACTTC.

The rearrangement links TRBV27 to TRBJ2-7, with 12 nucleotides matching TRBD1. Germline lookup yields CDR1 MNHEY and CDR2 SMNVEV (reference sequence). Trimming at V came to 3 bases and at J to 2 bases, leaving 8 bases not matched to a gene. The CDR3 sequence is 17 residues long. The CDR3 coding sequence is TGTGCCAGCAGTTTGGGGACAGGGGGCGGTTGGGCCTACGAGCAGTACTTC. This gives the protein CASSLGTGGGWAYEQYF.

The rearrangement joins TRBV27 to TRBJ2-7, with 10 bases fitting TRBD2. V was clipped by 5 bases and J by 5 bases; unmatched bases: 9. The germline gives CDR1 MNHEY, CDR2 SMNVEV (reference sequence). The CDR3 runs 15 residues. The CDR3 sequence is CASSRAGGRRDEQYF. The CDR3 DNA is TGTGCCAGCAGTCGAGCGGGAGGGCGGAGAGACGAGCAGTACTTC.

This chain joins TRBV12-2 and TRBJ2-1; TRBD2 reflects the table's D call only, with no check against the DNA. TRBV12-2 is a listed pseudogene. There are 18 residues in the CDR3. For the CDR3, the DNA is TGTGCAAGTCGCCCCAGGCTAGCGGGAGCGCTCTCCTACAATGAGCAGTTCTTC. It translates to CASRPRLAGALSYNEQFF.

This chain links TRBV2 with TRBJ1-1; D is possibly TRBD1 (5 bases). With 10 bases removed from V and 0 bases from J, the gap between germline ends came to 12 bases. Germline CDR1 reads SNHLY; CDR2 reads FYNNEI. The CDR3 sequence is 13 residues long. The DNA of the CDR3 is TGTGCCACCCAGACAGTAATGAACACTGAAGCTTTCTTT. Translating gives CATQTVMNTEAFF.